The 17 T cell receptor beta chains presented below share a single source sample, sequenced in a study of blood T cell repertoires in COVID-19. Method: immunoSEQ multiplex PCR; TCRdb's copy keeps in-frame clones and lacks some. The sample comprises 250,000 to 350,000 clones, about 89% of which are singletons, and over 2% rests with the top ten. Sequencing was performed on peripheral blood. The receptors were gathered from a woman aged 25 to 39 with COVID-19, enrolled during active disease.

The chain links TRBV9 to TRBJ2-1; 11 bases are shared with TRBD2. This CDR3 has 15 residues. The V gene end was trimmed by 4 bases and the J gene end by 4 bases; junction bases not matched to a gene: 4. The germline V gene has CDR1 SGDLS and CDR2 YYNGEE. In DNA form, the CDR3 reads TGTGCCAGCAGCCCGCGACTAGCGGGGTACAATGAGCAGTTCTTC. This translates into CASSPRLAGYNEQFF.

This chain's CDR3 is CASSPDRGLNTEAFF. The CDR3 DNA sequence: TGTGCCAGCAGCCCGGACAGGGGCCTAAACACTGAAGCTTTCTTT. The J gene is TRBJ1-1, the V gene TRBV5-6, with 9 bases lining up with TRBD1. Trimming at V came to 4 bases and at J to 2 bases, leaving 6 bases not matched to a gene. This CDR3 region has 15 residues. Germline loops: CDR1 SGHDT, CDR2 YYEEEE. The full variable domain, with the rest looked up from reference TRBV5-6 and TRBJ1-1, is DAGVTQSPTHLIKTRGQQVTLRCSPKSGHDTVSWYQQALGQGPQFIFQYYEEEERQRGNFPDRFSGHQFPNYSSELNVNALLLGDSALYLCASSPDRGLNTEAFFGQGTRLTVV.

The CDR3 DNA sequence: TGTGCCAGCAGCCCGGACAGGGGGCGTGACTATGGCTACACCTTC. Protein: CASSPDRGRDYGYTF. The gene calls are TRBV11-2 and TRBJ1-2; 11 bases line up with TRBD1. The ends lost 5 bases at V and 3 bases at J; junction bases unmatched: 5. Germline V CDR1 and CDR2: SGHAT, FQNNGV. CDR3 length: 15 residues.

This chain's CDR3 is CASSPGTSGISLYTDTQYF. Here the CDR3 DNA reads TGTGCCAGCAGCCCGGGGACTAGCGGGATTTCCCTTTACACAGATACGCAGTATTTT. The chain uses TRBV3-1 (or the pseudogene TRBV3-2) and TRBJ2-3; 13 bases fit TRBD2. V lost 4 bases and J lost 2; bases outside the gene matches: 12. The CDR3 has 19 residues. CDR1 and CDR2 (germline): LGHDT, YNNKEL (reference sequence).

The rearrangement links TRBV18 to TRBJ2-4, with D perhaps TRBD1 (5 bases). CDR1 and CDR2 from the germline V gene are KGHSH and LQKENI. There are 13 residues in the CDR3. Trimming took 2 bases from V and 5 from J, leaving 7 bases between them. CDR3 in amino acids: CASSPIGENIQYF. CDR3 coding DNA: TGTGCCAGCTCACCAATAGGGGAAAACATTCAGTACTTC. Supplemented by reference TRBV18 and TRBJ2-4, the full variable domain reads NAGVMQNPRHLVRRRGQEARLRCSPMKGHSHVYWYRQLPEEGLKFMVYLQKENIIDESGMPKERFSAEFPKEGPSILRIQQVVRGDSAAYFCASSPIGENIQYFGAGTRLSVL.

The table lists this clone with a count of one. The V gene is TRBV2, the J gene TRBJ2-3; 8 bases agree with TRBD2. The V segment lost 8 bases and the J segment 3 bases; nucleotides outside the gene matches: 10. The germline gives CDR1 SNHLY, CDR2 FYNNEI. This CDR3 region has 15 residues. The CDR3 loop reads CASGPAGVSTDTQYF. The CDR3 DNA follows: TGTGCCAGCGGACCAGCGGGAGTCAGTACAGATACGCAGTATTTT.

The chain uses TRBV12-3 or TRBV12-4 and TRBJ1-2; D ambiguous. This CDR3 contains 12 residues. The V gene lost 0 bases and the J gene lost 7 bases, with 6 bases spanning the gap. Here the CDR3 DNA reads TGTGCCAGCAGTTTAGCGGAGGGTGGCTACACCTTC. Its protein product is CASSLAEGGYTF.

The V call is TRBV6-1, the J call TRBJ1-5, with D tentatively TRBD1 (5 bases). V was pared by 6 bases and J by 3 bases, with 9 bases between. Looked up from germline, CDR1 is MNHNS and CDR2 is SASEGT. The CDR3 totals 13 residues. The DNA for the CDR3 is TGTGCCAGCAGCGGGACTCTCAATCAGCCCCAGCATTTT. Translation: CASSGTLNQPQHF.

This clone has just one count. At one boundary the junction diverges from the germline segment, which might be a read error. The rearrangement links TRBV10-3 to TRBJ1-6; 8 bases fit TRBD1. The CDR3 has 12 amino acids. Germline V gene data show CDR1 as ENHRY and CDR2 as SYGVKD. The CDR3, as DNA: TGTGCCATCAGTGAGTCCGACCGGGACAGGCAGTTT. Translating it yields CAISESDRDRQF.

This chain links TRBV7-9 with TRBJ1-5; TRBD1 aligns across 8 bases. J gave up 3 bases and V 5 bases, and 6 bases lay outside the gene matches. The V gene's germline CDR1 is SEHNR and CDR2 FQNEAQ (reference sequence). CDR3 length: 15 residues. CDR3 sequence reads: CASSTGQGDNQPQHF. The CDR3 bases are TGTGCCAGCAGCACAGGACAGGGAGACAATCAGCCCCAGCATTTT. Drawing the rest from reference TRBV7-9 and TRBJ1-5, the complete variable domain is DTGVSQNPRHKITKRGQNVTFRCDPISEHNRLYWYRQTLGQGPEFLTYFQNEAQLEKSRLLSDRFSAERPKGSFSTLEIQRTEQGDSAMYLCASSTGQGDNQPQHFGDGTRLSIL.

The CDR3 loop reads CASSGPPQRPTEAFF. For the CDR3, the DNA is TGTGCCAGCAGCGGGCCCCCACAGAGACCCACTGAAGCTTTCTTT. The rearrangement joins TRBV9 to TRBJ1-1; no firm D call. V was clipped by 3 bases and J by 4 bases, with 16 bases between them. This CDR3 has 15 residues. Germline CDR1 is SGDLS and CDR2 is YYNGEE.

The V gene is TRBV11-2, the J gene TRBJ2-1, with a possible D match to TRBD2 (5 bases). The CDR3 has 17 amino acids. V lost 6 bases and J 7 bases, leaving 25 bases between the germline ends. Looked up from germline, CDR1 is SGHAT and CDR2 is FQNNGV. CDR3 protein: CASRTPTYSETGNEQFF. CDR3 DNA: TGTGCCAGCAGGACCCCCACTTATAGCGAAACGGGAAATGAGCAGTTCTTC.

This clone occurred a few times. In nucleotides, the CDR3 is TGTGCCTGGAGTGCCCAGGCAGACCTTAGCAATCAGCCCCAGCATTTT. This codes for CAWSAQADLSNQPQHF. V gene TRBV30 combines with J gene TRBJ1-5; no definite D call. CDR3 length: 16 amino acids. V was shortened by 1 base and J by 0 bases, with 13 bases between the two germline ends. Germline V gene data show CDR1 as GTSNPN and CDR2 as SVGIG (reference sequence). Full variable domain (missing parts from reference TRBV30 and TRBJ1-5): SQTIHQWPATLVQPVGSPLSLECTVEGTSNPNLYWYRQAAGRGLQLLFYSVGIGQISSEVPQNLSASRPQDRQFILSSKKLLLSDSGFYLCAWSAQADLSNQPQHFGDGTRLSIL.

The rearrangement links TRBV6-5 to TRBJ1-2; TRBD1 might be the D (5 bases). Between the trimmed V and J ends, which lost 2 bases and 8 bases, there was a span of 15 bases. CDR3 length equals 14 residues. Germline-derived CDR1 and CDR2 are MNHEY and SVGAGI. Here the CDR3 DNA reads TGTGCCAGCAGTTACGGTATGCAGGGAGGCGGCTACACCTTC. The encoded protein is CASSYGMQGGGYTF.

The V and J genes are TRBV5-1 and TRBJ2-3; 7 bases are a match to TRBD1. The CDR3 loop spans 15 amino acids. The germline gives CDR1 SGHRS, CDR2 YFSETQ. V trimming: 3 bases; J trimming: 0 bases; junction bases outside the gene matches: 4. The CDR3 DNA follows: TGCGCCAGCAGCTCCGGACAGGCTAGCACAGATACGCAGTATTTT. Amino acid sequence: CASSSGQASTDTQYF. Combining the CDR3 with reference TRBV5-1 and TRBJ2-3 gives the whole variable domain KAGVTQTPRYLIKTRGQQVTLSCSPISGHRSVSWYQQTPGQGLQFLFEYFSETQRNKGNFPGRFSGRQFSNSRSEMNVSTLELGDSALYLCASSSGQASTDTQYFGPGTRLTVL.

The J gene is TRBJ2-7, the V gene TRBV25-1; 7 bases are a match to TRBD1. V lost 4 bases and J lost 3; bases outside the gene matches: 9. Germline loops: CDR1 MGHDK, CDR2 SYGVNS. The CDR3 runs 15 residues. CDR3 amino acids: CASSARQGYLYEQYF. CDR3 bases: TGTGCCAGCAGTGCTCGACAGGGATACCTCTACGAGCAGTACTTC.

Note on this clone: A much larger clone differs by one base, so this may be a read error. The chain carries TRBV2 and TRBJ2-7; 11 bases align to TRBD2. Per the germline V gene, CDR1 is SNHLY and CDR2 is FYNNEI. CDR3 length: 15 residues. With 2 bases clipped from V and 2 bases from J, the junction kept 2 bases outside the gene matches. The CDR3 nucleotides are TGTGCCAGCAGTGAAATAGCGGGAGGGCCCTACGAGCAGTACTTC. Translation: CASSEIAGGPYEQYF. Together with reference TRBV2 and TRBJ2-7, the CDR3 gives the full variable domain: EPEVTQTPSHQVTQMGQEVILRCVPISNHLYFYWYRQILGQKVEFLVSFYNNEISEKSEIFDDQFSVERPDGSNFTLKIRSTKLEDSAMYFCASSEIAGGPYEQYFGPGTRLTVT.